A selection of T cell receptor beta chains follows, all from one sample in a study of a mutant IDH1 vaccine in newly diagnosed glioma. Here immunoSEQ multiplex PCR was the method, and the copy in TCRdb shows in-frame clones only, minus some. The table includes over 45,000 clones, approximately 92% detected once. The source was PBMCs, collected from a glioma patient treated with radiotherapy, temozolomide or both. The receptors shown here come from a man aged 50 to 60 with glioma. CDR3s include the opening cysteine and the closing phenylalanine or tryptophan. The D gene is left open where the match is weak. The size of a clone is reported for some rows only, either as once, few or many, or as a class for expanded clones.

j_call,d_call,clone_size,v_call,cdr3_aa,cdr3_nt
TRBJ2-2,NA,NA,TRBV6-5,CASKTEAPTGELFF,TGTGCCAGCAAAACCGAAGCCCCCACCGGGGAGCTGTTTTTT
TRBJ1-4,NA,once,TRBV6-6,CASSSRVADEKLFF,TGTGCCAGCAGTAGCAGGGTGGCCGATGAAAAACTGTTTTTT
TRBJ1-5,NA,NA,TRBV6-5,CASGRGVNQPQHF,TGTGCCAGCGGGAGGGGCGTCAATCAGCCCCAGCATTTT
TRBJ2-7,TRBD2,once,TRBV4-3,CASSQSNSGGRSYEQYF,TGCGCCAGCAGCCAATCCAATAGCGGGGGGCGCTCCTACGAGCAGTACTTC
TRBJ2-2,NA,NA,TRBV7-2,CASRLSRANTGELFF,TGTGCCAGCAGACTCAGCCGCGCGAACACCGGGGAGCTGTTTTTT
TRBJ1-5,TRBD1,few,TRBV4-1,CASSQGVQGNQPQHF,TGCGCCAGCAGCCAAGGTGTACAGGGGAATCAGCCCCAGCATTTT
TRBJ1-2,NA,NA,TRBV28,CASSRVGAVYGYTF,TGTGCCAGCAGTCGGGTTGGGGCCGTCTATGGCTACACCTTC
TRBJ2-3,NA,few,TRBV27,CASSSSRNTDTQYF,TGTGCCAGCAGTTCCTCCAGGAACACAGATACGCAGTATTTT
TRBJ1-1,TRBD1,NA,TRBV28,CASSPHTGGEVRPFF,TGTGCCAGCAGTCCCCACACAGGGGGCGAGGTTAGGCCTTTCTTT
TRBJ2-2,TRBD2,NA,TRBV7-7,CASSLASISGGPTGELFF,TGTGCTAGCAGCTTAGCGAGTATTAGCGGGGGTCCCACCGGGGAGCTGTTTTTT
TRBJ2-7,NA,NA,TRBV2,CASRNRDITKVEQYF,TGTGCCAGCAGGAACCGGGACATAACGAAGGTAGAGCAGTACTTC
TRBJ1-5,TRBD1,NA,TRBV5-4,CASSLGGGTQPQHF,TGTGCCAGCAGCTTGGGAGGGGGCACTCAGCCCCAGCATTTT
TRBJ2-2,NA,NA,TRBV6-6,CASSYVGELFF,TGTGCCAGCAGTTACGTCGGGGAGCTGTTTTTT
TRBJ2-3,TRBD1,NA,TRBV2,CASSRTGGTDTQYF,TGTGCCAGCAGTAGGACAGGGGGCACAGATACGCAGTATTTT
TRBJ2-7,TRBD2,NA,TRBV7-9,CASSFIAGDWAGEQYF,TGTGCCAGCAGCTTCATAGCGGGGGATTGGGCTGGTGAGCAGTACTTC
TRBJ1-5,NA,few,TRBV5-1,CASSLGQSNQPQHF,TGCGCCAGCAGCTTGGGACAGAGCAATCAGCCCCAGCATTTT
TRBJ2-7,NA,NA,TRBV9,CASSAGYEQYF,TGTGCCAGCAGCGCCGGCTACGAGCAGTACTTC
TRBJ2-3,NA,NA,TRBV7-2,CASSLGPSTDTQYF,TGTGCCAGCAGCTTAGGACCTAGCACAGATACGCAGTATTTT
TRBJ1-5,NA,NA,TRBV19,CASSIVDNQPQHF,TGTGCCAGTAGTATAGTTGACAATCAGCCCCAGCATTTT
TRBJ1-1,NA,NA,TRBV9,CASSFNLNTEAFF,TGTGCCAGCAGCTTTAATTTGAACACTGAAGCTTTCTTT
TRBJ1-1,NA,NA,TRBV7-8,CASSRLSRDTEAFF,TGTGCCAGCAGCCGGCTTTCGCGAGACACTGAAGCTTTCTTT
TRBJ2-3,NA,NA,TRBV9,CASSVEGGHSRGTDTQYF,TGTGCCAGCAGCGTAGAGGGGGGCCACAGCCGGGGCACAGATACGCAGTATTTT
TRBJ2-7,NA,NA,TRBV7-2,CASTLNPLTSSYEQYF,TGTGCCAGCACCCTTAACCCATTGACCTCCTCCTACGAGCAGTACTTC
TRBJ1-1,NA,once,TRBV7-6,CASSPRAGDTEAFF,TGTGCCAGCAGCCCCCGCGCGGGTGACACTGAAGCTTTCTTT
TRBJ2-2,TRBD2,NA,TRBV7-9,CASSPTGVAGVTGELFF,TGTGCCAGCAGCCCCACCGGGGTAGCGGGCGTCACCGGGGAGCTGTTTTTT
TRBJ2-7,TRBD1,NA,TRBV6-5,CASSYSRDREYEQYF,TGTGCCAGCAGTTACTCGCGGGACAGGGAATACGAGCAGTACTTC
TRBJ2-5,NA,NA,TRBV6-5,CASSYSLFNQETQYF,TGTGCCAGCAGTTACTCGTTATTTAACCAAGAGACCCAGTACTTC
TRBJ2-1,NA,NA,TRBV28,CASSFGGSSYNEQFF,TGTGCCAGCAGTTTTGGCGGAAGCTCCTACAATGAGCAGTTCTTC
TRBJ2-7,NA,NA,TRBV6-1,CATLTDPYEQYF,TGTGCCACCCTGACAGATCCCTACGAGCAGTACTTC
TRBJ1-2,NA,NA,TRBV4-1,CASSLNRQDTNYGYTF,TGCGCCAGCAGCCTGAACAGACAGGACACTAACTATGGCTACACCTTC
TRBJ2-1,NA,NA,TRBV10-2,CASRTSSGDEQFF,TGCGCCAGTCGGACTTCCTCCGGGGATGAGCAGTTCTTC
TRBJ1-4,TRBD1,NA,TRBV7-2,CASSLDTGTGNEKLFF,TGTGCCAGCAGCTTAGATACCGGGACAGGGAATGAAAAACTGTTTTTT
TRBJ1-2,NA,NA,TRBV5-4,CASSWRVDKNYGYTF,TGTGCCAGCAGCTGGAGAGTGGATAAGAACTATGGCTACACCTTC
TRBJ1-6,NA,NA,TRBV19,CASSMGVSSPLHF,TGTGCCAGTAGTATGGGGGTCAGCTCACCCCTCCACTTT
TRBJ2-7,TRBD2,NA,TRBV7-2,CASSLGTSFEQYF,TGTGCCAGCAGCTTAGGGACTAGCTTCGAGCAGTACTTC
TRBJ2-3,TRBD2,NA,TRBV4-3,CASSQDRTSPDTQYF,TGCGCCAGCAGCCAAGATCGGACTAGCCCAGATACGCAGTATTTT
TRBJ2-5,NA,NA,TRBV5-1,CASSLARGNPSSETQYF,TGCGCCAGCAGCTTGGCTCGGGGCAATCCCTCTTCGGAGACCCAGTACTTC
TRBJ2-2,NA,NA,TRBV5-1,CASQGGAGELFF,TGCGCCAGCCAAGGGGGGGCCGGGGAGCTGTTTTTT
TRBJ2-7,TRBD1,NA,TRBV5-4,CASSHAGTATYEQYF,TGTGCCAGCAGCCATGCCGGGACAGCGACCTACGAGCAGTACTTC
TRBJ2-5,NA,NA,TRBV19,CASSIDGRREMYF,TGTGCCAGTAGTATAGATGGTCGGCGCGAAATGTACTTC
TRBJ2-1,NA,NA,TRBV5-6,CASTPTSGVNEQFF,TGTGCCAGCACCCCTACCTCGGGGGTCAATGAGCAGTTCTTC
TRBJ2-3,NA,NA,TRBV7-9,CASSPRGFTDTQYF,TGTGCCAGCAGCCCCAGGGGCTTCACAGATACGCAGTATTTT
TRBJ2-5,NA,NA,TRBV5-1,CASSLVTAGLQETQYF,TGCGCCAGCAGCTTGGTGACGGCGGGGCTCCAAGAGACCCAGTACTTC
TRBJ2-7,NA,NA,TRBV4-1,CASSQDGDEQYF,TGCGCCAGCAGCCAAGATGGAGACGAGCAGTACTTC
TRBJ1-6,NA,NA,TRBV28,CASSPPQGTNSPLHF,TGTGCCAGCAGCCCACCTCAGGGTACTAATTCACCCCTCCACTTT
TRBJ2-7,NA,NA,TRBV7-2,CASSFLGKQGGGEQYF,TGTGCCAGCAGCTTCCTGGGAAAACAGGGAGGGGGGGAGCAGTACTTC
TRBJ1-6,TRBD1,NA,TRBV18,CASSRDRKNSPLHF,TGTGCCAGCTCACGGGACAGGAAAAATTCACCCCTCCACTTT
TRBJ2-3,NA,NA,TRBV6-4,CASSTTLTDTQYF,TGTGCCAGCAGTACAACGCTGACAGATACGCAGTATTTT
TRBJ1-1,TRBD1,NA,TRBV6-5,CASRPGQGGTEAFF,TGTGCCAGCAGACCGGGACAGGGGGGAACTGAAGCTTTCTTT
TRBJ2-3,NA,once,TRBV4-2,CASSGGTDTQYF,TGTGCCAGCAGCGGCGGCACAGATACGCAGTATTTT
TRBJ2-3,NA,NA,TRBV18,CASSPGQLSTDTQYF,TGTGCCAGCTCACCAGGGCAGCTCAGCACAGATACGCAGTATTTT
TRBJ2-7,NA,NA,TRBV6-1,CASSRTFPVGSEQYF,TGTGCCAGCTCTAGGACCTTCCCCGTTGGGTCAGAGCAGTACTTC
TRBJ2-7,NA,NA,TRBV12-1,CASTYHPGQGFPYEQYF,TGTGCCAGCACCTATCACCCCGGACAGGGTTTTCCCTACGAGCAGTACTTC
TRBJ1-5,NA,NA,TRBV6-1,CASSERFQPQHF,TGTGCCAGCAGTGAACGTTTTCAGCCCCAGCATTTT
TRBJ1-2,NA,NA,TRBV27,CASSAMTGNYGYTF,TGTGCCAGCAGTGCCATGACGGGAAACTATGGCTACACCTTC
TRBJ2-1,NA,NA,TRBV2,CASSEREDLINEQFF,TGTGCCAGCAGTGAACGGGAAGACCTAATCAATGAGCAGTTCTTC
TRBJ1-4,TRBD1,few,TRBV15,CATSRVTGVFEKLFF,TGTGCCACCAGCAGGGTGACAGGGGTTTTCGAAAAACTGTTTTTT
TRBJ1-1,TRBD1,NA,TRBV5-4,CASSDYRDRGAEAFF,TGTGCCAGCAGCGATTACCGGGACAGGGGAGCTGAAGCTTTCTTT
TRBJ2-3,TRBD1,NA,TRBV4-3,CASSQESRTGGPDTQYF,TGCGCCAGCAGCCAAGAATCAAGGACAGGGGGGCCAGATACGCAGTATTTT
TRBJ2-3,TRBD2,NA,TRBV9,CASSASGYTDTQYF,TGTGCCAGTTCTGCTAGCGGATACACAGATACGCAGTATTTT